This TCR beta chain is from a study of Ad26.COV2.S vaccination and SARS-CoV-2 variants. Looking at the study overall: Donor had been placed in the Ad26.COV2.S arm of the COV1001 trial.

Documented treatment: some 20 received Ad26.COV2.S at low or high dose, single or two shots; about five received placebo; per-sample allocation not given. Material that was analyzed had been drawn on day 63 after the first vaccine or placebo injection. Trimming shortened V by 0 bases and J by 6 bases, and 20 bases separated the two germline ends. Germline V gene data show CDR1 as GTSNPN and CDR2 as SVGIG (reference sequence). This CDR3 comprises 16 residues. TCRdb keeps only in-frame clones here, not all; method: immunoSEQ multiplex PCR. The table shows fewer than 600,000 clones, with about nine tenths occurring only once.

The V call is TRBV30, the J call TRBJ1-1, with D possibly TRBD1 on 5 matching bases. Specimen: peripheral blood, collected in a trial of Ad26.COV2.S vaccine versus placebo. This clonotype originated in a person between 18 and 65 years old who received the Ad26.COV2.S COVID-19 vaccine or a placebo. In DNA form, the CDR3 reads TGTGCCTGGAGTGTACATGGGGGATTGACGGTCCCTGAAGCTTTCTTT. Protein sequence: CAWSVHGGLTVPEAFF.